This TCR beta chain was found in a study of cytomegalovirus exposure and HLA in healthy donors. Findings and limits, study-wide: About 87% or about 30% of the time was how often most TCR beta V segments were productive, according to an earlier analysis. Equally common other TCR beta chains were less clonally expanded than HLA-associated ones, a later analysis found.

Healthy individuals who donated bone marrow served as the donors. Trimming removed 3 bases from V and 4 bases from J; junction bases left unmatched: 7. Germline CDR1 is GTSNPN and CDR2 is SVGIG (reference sequence). CDR3 length equals 14 residues. PCR used 60 Vbeta primers and 13 Jbeta primers. Using immunoSEQ multiplex PCR, the repertoire was profiled, and TCRdb retains in-frame clones only, with some absent. The sample records some 140,000 clones, 65% to 80% being singletons. On this clone itself: Its target is unknown.

The rearrangement joins TRBV30 to TRBJ1-2, with TRBD1 identical over 8 bases. This sequence was found in a man between 40 and 49 years old in good health and CMV-seronegative. The sample taken for sequencing was PBMCs. The chain's CDR3 is CAWREQGGSYGYTF. CDR3 in DNA: TGTGCCTGGAGGGAACAGGGGGGATCCTATGGCTACACCTTC. Supplemented by reference TRBV30 and TRBJ1-2, the full variable domain reads SQTIHQWPATLVQPVGSPLSLECTVEGTSNPNLYWYRQAAGRGLQLLFYSVGIGQISSEVPQNLSASRPQDRQFILSSKKLLLSDSGFYLCAWREQGGSYGYTFGSGTRLTVV.